One sample yielded the 5 T cell receptor beta chains listed below, sequenced in a study of T cell repertoires in cytomegalovirus infection. TCRdb reprocessed the reads via MiXCR and lists one record per CDR3 protein. The sample yields about 190,000 distinct CDR3 sequences, approximately 9.7% seen once. Sequencing was done on a sample of PBMCs. The receptors come from a human donor in good health (CMV status not recorded). Some clones in this sample may be carry-over from other donors' samples.

This clonotype was observed many times. J is TRBJ2-1 and V is TRBV6-1, with 10 bases lining up with TRBD2. Germline V lookup: CDR1 MNHNS, CDR2 SASEGT. The V segment lost 7 bases and the J segment 2 bases; nucleotides outside the gene matches: 5. The length of the CDR3 is 15 residues. As DNA, the CDR3 is TGTGCCAGCACTCCTAGCGGGAGCGCCTACAATGAGCAGTTCTTC. This encodes CASTPSGSAYNEQFF.

There are many counts of this clonotype. V is TRBV28 and J is TRBJ2-7; 7 positions match TRBD1. CDR3 size: 14 residues. The J segment lost 4 bases and the V segment lost 5 bases, leaving 8 bases of the junction unmatched. Germline CDR1 MDHEN, CDR2 SYDVKM. The CDR3 DNA sequence: TGTGCCAGCAGTCCCACAGGGGTCGGGTACGAGCAGTACTTC. It codes for CASSPTGVGYEQYF.

There are many counts of this clonotype. The chain has TRBV28 and TRBJ1-1; 9 nucleotides line up with TRBD1. This CDR3 has 15 amino acids. Trimming removed 5 bases from V and 2 bases from J; junction bases left unmatched: 6. Per germline, CDR1 MDHEN and CDR2 SYDVKM. Here the CDR3 DNA reads TGTGCCAGCAGTGTTTGGACAGGGGCCAACACTGAAGCTTTCTTT. Residues: CASSVWTGANTEAFF.

This clonotype was counted many times. This chain joins TRBV12-3 or TRBV12-4 and TRBJ1-2; possibly TRBD1 for D (5 bases). V was trimmed by 7 bases and J by 7 bases, leaving 19 bases between them. The CDR3 covers 14 residues. CDR3 bases: TGTGCCAGCAATGGGGGAGTCAGGCTCGGTGGCTACACCTTC. This codes for CASNGGVRLGGYTF.

DNA of the CDR3: TGTGCCAGCAGTGAAGGGACAGGACTATACTATGGCTACACCTTC. It is translated as CASSEGTGLYYGYTF. The V gene is TRBV25-1, the J gene TRBJ1-2, with 8 bases that match TRBD1. This CDR3 comprises 15 residues. Trimming removed 2 bases from V and 3 bases from J; junction bases left unmatched: 5. Germline CDR1 MGHDK, CDR2 SYGVNS.